The subject of this entry is one T cell receptor (beta chain). The entry originates in a study of T-cell reconstitution after alpha-beta-depleted transplantation in children. Library preparation (for TCRbeta) was performed with unique molecular identifiers. A single record per CDR3 protein comes from TCRdb applying MiXCR to the PCR reads. The sample yields approximately 88,000 distinct CDR3 sequences, 12% seen once. Germline V gene sequence: CDR1 SEHNR, CDR2 FQNEAQ (reference sequence). V was shortened by 5 bases and J by 4 bases, with 12 bases between the two germline ends. The CDR3 has 14 residues. The chain links TRBV7-9 to TRBJ1-5; TRBD1 is a possible D gene (5 bases). The clonotype originates from a human donor who donated a stem cell graft to a child with inherited bone marrow failure. Sequencing was performed on PBMCs from the stem cell graft donor, taken from the stem cell graft. The CDR3 loop reads CASSMVQANQPQHF. The CDR3 DNA reads TGTGCCAGCAGCATGGTACAGGCTAATCAGCCCCAGCATTTT.